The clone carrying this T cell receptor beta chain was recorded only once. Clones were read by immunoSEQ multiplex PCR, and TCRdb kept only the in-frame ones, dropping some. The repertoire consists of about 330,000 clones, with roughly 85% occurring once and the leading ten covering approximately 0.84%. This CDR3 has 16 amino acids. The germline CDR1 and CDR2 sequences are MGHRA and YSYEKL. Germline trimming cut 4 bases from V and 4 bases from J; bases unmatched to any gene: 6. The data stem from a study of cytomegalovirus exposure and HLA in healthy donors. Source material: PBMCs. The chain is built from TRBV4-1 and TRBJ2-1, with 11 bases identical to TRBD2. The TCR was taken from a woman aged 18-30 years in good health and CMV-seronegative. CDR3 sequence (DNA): TGCGCCAGCAGCCCGCGGGCTAGCGGGAGGTACAATGAGCAGTTCTTC. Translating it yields CASSPRASGRYNEQFF.